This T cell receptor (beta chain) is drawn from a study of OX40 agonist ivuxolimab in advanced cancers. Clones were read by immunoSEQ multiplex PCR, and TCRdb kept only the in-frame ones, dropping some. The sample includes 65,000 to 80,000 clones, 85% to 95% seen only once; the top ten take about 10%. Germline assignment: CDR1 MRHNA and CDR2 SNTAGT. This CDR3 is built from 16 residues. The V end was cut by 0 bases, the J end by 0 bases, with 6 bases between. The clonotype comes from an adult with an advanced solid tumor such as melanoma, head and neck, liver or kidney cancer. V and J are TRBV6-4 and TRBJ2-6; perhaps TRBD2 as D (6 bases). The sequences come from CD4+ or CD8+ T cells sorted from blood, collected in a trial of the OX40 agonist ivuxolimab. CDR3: CASSDSSGSGANVLTF. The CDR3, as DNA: TGTGCCAGCAGTGACTCTAGCGGCTCTGGGGCCAACGTCCTGACTTTC.